This record looks at one T cell receptor (beta chain) sequence and its context. Per the germline V gene, CDR1 is MNHEY and CDR2 is SVGEGT. Trimming stripped 5 bases from V and 6 bases from J, with 8 bases between. The CDR3 contains 11 residues. The data are from a study of Ad26.COV2.S vaccination and SARS-CoV-2 variants. Repertoires were generated with immunoSEQ multiplex PCR, while TCRdb's copy carries only in-frame clones and drops some. The top ten clones hold about 5.4% of a sample with roughly 330,000 clones, about 90% of them seen once. Treatment: around 19 received Ad26.COV2.S at low or high dose, single or two shots; about 5 received placebo; per-sample allocation not given. It was on day 63 after the first vaccine or placebo injection that samples were taken.

This clonotype was obtained from a person between 18 and 65 years old who received the Ad26.COV2.S COVID-19 vaccine or a placebo. The source material was peripheral blood, sampled in a trial of Ad26.COV2.S vaccine versus placebo. This chain uses TRBV6-2 or TRBV6-3 with TRBJ2-7; tentative D call: TRBD1 (5 bases). Here the CDR3 reads CASSQGSEQYV. As DNA, the CDR3 is TGTGCCAGCAGTCAGGGTAGCGAGCAGTACGTC.